The following is a TCR beta chain sequence with its context. The sample comes from a study of Graves' ophthalmopathy and Graves' hyperthyroidism. CDR3 length equals 14 residues. The germline V and J ends were trimmed by 6 bases and 3 bases, with 15 bases remaining between them. Germline assignment: CDR1 MNHNS and CDR2 SASEGT. The authors amplified TCR beta CDR3 regions, and they did so from RNA transcripts for repertoire sequencing. First-round RT-PCR with HTBI primers preceded a second-round multiplex PCR. From the multiplex PCR reads, TCRdb called clonotypes with MiXCR, one entry per CDR3 protein. The sample lists about 400,000 distinct CDR3 sequences; 15% to 19% were seen once.

The rearrangement links TRBV6-1 to TRBJ2-7, with D perhaps being TRBD1 or TRBD2 (5 bases each). Sequencing was done on a sample of peripheral blood. The sequence was collected from a woman under 30 with stable Graves' hyperthyroidism. This CDR3 reads CASSRDPLGYEQYF. In DNA form, the CDR3 reads TGTGCCAGCAGCAGGGACCCCCTGGGCTACGAGCAGTACTTC.